These T cell receptor beta chains were read from a single sample in a study of monozygotic twins with cystic fibrosis. Clones were sequenced by immunoSEQ multiplex PCR, and TCRdb holds only the in-frame ones, with some missing. In the table there are 32,000 or so clones, roughly nine tenths of which are singletons. The sequenced sample consisted of blood. These receptors originate from a girl aged 2 to 10 with cystic fibrosis. Both conserved end residues are part of each CDR3. The D gene is left open where the match is weak. A row's size may be missing; if present it is once, few, many or a size class.

CASSLLYGVSNEKLFF TGTGCCAGCAGCCTGCTTTATGGGGTCTCTAATGAAAAACTGTTTTTT TRBJ1-4 NA TRBV7-2 NA
CASSPARGDRGQPQHF TGTGCCAGCTCACCGGCCCGGGGGGATCGGGGACAGCCCCAGCATTTT TRBJ1-5 NA TRBV18 NA
CASSLPPGNEQYF TGTGCCAGCAGCCTCCCACCGGGGAACGAGCAGTACTTC TRBJ2-7 NA TRBV7-2 NA
CASSLYKNEKLFF TGTGCCAGCAGCTTGTATAAGAATGAAAAACTGTTTTTT TRBJ1-4 NA TRBV5-4 NA
CASSSRQGNQPQHF TGTGCCAGCAGCTCCAGACAGGGGAATCAGCCCCAGCATTTT TRBJ1-5 TRBD1 TRBV5-8 once
CASTLQTDTQYF TGTGCCAGCACCCTACAGACAGATACGCAGTATTTT TRBJ2-3 NA TRBV7-9 NA
CASSSDLRTVYEQYF TGTGCCAGCAGCTCAGACCTACGGACAGTCTACGAGCAGTACTTC TRBJ2-7 NA TRBV5-6 NA
CASSLGLAGGAINEQFF TGTGCCAGCAGCTTAGGACTAGCGGGAGGGGCCATAAATGAGCAGTTCTTC TRBJ2-1 TRBD2 TRBV11-2 NA
CASSSSYTYHTQYF TGTGCCAGTAGTTCTTCCTATACCTATCATACGCAGTATTTT TRBJ2-3 NA TRBV19 NA
CASSVEPFSPEAFF TGTGCCAGCAGCGTAGAGCCATTTTCCCCTGAAGCTTTCTTT TRBJ1-1 NA TRBV9 NA
CASSPQGNSVDEQFF TGTGCCAGCAGCCCCCAAGGGAATTCGGTCGATGAGCAGTTCTTC TRBJ2-1 NA TRBV5-4 NA
CASGGLCRYNEQFF TGTGCCAGCGGGGGATTGTGCAGGTACAATGAGCAGTTCTTC TRBJ2-1 NA TRBV21-1 NA
CASNGRLAGGDTDTQYF TGTGCCAGCAACGGGAGGTTAGCGGGAGGGGACACAGATACGCAGTATTTT TRBJ2-3 TRBD2 TRBV2 once
CASSLSGANVLTF TGCGCCAGCAGCTTGTCTGGGGCCAACGTCCTGACTTTC TRBJ2-6 NA TRBV4-3 NA
CASSPPGQGIGSSPLHF TGTGCCAGCTCACCACCGGGACAGGGGATCGGTAGTTCACCCCTCCACTTT TRBJ1-6 TRBD1 TRBV18 NA
CASGLPGTRADTQYF TGTGCCAGTGGACTACCCGGGACTAGGGCAGATACGCAGTATTTT TRBJ2-3 TRBD2 TRBV19 NA
CASSAPFSSSGESYEQYF TGTGCCAGCAGTGCCCCCTTCTCCTCTAGCGGGGAGTCCTACGAGCAGTACTTC TRBJ2-7 TRBD2 TRBV6-1 NA
CASSGPKGTGANVLTF TGTGCCAGCAGCGGACCAAAGGGAACTGGGGCCAACGTCCTGACTTTC TRBJ2-6 NA TRBV5-4 NA
CASSHNELSNSPLHF TGTGCCAGCAGCCACAATGAGCTGAGTAATTCACCCCTCCACTTT TRBJ1-6 NA TRBV6-5 NA
CASSLRQGGNTIYF TGTGCCAGCAGCTTACGACAGGGTGGAAACACCATATATTTT TRBJ1-3 TRBD1 TRBV7-6 few
CASSLGSRTGELFF TGTGCCAGCAGCCTGGGATCTAGGACCGGGGAGCTGTTTTTT TRBJ2-2 NA TRBV7-2 once
CASSSDRPRGTGELFF TGTGCCAGCAGCTCAGATAGACCGCGGGGTACCGGGGAGCTGTTTTTT TRBJ2-2 NA TRBV11-2 once
CASSSPLGGGETQYF TGTGCCAGCAGCTCCCCCTTGGGGGGCGGGGAGACCCAGTACTTC TRBJ2-5 NA TRBV28 NA
CASSPDQSIPSRRYGYTF TGCGCCAGCAGCCCGGATCAATCGATACCGAGTCGTCGGTATGGCTACACCTTC TRBJ1-2 NA TRBV5-1 few
CASSATPPTNYGYTF TGTGCCAGCAGCGCGACTCCGCCTACTAACTATGGCTACACCTTC TRBJ1-2 NA TRBV7-2 NA
CARKGGVGTNEKLFF TGTGCCCGAAAGGGGGGCGTGGGAACTAATGAAAAACTGTTTTTT TRBJ1-4 NA TRBV30 NA
CASSSTVNGELFF TGTGCCAGCAGCTCGACGGTGAACGGGGAGCTGTTTTTT TRBJ2-2 NA TRBV5-6 NA
CASSSQGPSSGNTIYF TGTGCCAGCAGCAGCCAGGGTCCTAGCTCTGGAAACACCATATATTTT TRBJ1-3 NA TRBV7-3 NA
CASSNRAGHDYYEQYF TGTGCCAGCAGTAACCGAGCCGGGCACGATTACTACGAGCAGTACTTC TRBJ2-7 NA TRBV27 NA
CASSSDRLYEQYF TGTGCCAGCAGCTCGGACAGGCTTTACGAGCAGTACTTC TRBJ2-7 TRBD1 TRBV7-2 NA
CASSMGQGLIGIQYF TGTGCCAGTAGTATGGGGCAGGGACTTATAGGAATTCAGTACTTC TRBJ2-4 NA TRBV19 NA
CASSPGLAGNEQYF TGTGCCAGCAGTCCAGGACTAGCGGGAAACGAGCAGTACTTC TRBJ2-7 TRBD2 TRBV27 NA
CGNDKGDYGYTF TGCGGAAATGACAAGGGTGACTATGGCTACACCTTC TRBJ1-2 NA TRBV30 once
CASSLWRGAAHEQYF TGTGCCAGCAGTTTATGGCGGGGGGCGGCCCACGAGCAGTACTTC TRBJ2-7 TRBD2 TRBV28 NA
CAWNRDRAASLHF TGTGCCTGGAACAGGGACAGGGCCGCGTCCCTCCACTTT TRBJ1-6 TRBD1 TRBV30 NA
CASSWTLNSNQPQHF TGTGCCAGCAGTTGGACTTTGAATAGCAATCAGCCCCAGCATTTT TRBJ1-5 NA TRBV7-3 once
CASSQADFLAGGQYEQYF TGCGCCAGCAGCCAAGCCGATTTTTTAGCGGGGGGGCAATACGAGCAGTACTTC TRBJ2-7 TRBD2 TRBV4-1 once
CASSEAPDSGYTF TGTGCCAGCAGTGAAGCCCCAGACAGTGGCTACACCTTC TRBJ1-2 NA TRBV6-1 NA
CASSPGTETDEQYF TGCGCCAGCAGCCCCGGGACAGAAACCGACGAGCAGTACTTC TRBJ2-7 TRBD1 TRBV5-1 NA
CASRGTGTYEQYF TGTGCCAGCAGGGGGACAGGGACCTACGAGCAGTACTTC TRBJ2-7 TRBD1 TRBV6-1 NA
CASSTPGQGGTTEAFF TGTGCCAGTAGTACCCCGGGACAGGGCGGGACGACGGAAGCTTTCTTT TRBJ1-1 TRBD1 TRBV19 NA
CASRRQGASEAFF TGTGCCAGCAGGCGACAGGGGGCATCTGAAGCTTTCTTT TRBJ1-1 TRBD1 TRBV14 NA
CASSVLADQETQYF TGTGCCAGCAGTGTCCTAGCGGACCAAGAGACCCAGTACTTC TRBJ2-5 TRBD2 TRBV6-1 NA
CASSIFGPLYGYTF TGTGCCAGTAGTATCTTTGGTCCCCTCTATGGCTACACCTTC TRBJ1-2 NA TRBV19 NA
CASSDQGAAAYEQYF TGTGCCAGCAGTGACCAGGGGGCAGCCGCCTACGAGCAGTACTTC TRBJ2-7 TRBD1 TRBV6-1 NA
CASSSSKIIAGGLEQYF TGTGCCAGCTCATCCAGTAAGATTATAGCGGGAGGCCTCGAGCAGTACTTC TRBJ2-7 TRBD2 TRBV18 once
CASSLGTTGTNTEAFF TGTGCCAGCAGCTTAGGAACGACAGGCACGAACACTGAAGCTTTCTTT TRBJ1-1 NA TRBV7-9 once
CASSPPGGRKIHEAFF TGTGCCAGCAGCCCCCCCGGGGGTAGGAAGATCCATGAAGCTTTCTTT TRBJ1-1 NA TRBV28 NA
CAISEATGTLNEQYF TGTGCCATCAGTGAGGCCACCGGGACTTTAAACGAGCAGTACTTC TRBJ2-7 NA TRBV10-3 NA
CARSLKVGQGTNEQYF TGTGCCAGAAGCTTGAAGGTTGGACAGGGGACAAACGAGCAGTACTTC TRBJ2-7 TRBD1 TRBV5-3 once
CAWDTGAGEKFF TGTGCCTGGGATACAGGGGCCGGGGAGAAGTTCTTC TRBJ2-1 TRBD1 TRBV30 NA
CATSSQQGYGYTF TGTGCCACCAGCAGCCAACAAGGGTATGGCTACACCTTC TRBJ1-2 NA TRBV15 few
CASNPGQGSTDTQYF TGTGCCAGCAACCCGGGACAGGGGAGCACAGATACGCAGTATTTT TRBJ2-3 TRBD1 TRBV7-9 NA
CASSSGTDHTKNIQYF TGTGCCAGCAGTTCCGGGACGGATCATACCAAAAACATTCAGTACTTC TRBJ2-4 NA TRBV28 NA
CASSMGEPTEAFF TGTGCCAGTAGTATGGGGGAACCCACTGAAGCTTTCTTT TRBJ1-1 NA TRBV19 NA
CASSLVYSSYNEQFF TGCGCCAGCAGCTTGGTATATAGCTCCTACAATGAGCAGTTCTTC TRBJ2-1 NA TRBV5-1 NA
CSVETRLWTGGDTQYF TGCAGCGTTGAAACTAGATTATGGACGGGCGGGGATACGCAGTATTTT TRBJ2-3 NA TRBV29-1 NA